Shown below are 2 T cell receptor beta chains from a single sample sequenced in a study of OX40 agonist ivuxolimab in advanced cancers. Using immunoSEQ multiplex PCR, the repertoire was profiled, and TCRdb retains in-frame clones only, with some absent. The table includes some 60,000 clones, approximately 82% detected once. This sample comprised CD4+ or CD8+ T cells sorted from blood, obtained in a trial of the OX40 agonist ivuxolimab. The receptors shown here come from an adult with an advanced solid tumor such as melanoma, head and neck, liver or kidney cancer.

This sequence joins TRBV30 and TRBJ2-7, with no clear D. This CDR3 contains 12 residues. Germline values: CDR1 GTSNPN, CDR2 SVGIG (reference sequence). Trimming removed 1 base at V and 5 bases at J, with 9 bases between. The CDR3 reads CAWSEEVNEQYF. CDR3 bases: TGTGCCTGGAGTGAGGAAGTAAACGAGCAGTACTTC.

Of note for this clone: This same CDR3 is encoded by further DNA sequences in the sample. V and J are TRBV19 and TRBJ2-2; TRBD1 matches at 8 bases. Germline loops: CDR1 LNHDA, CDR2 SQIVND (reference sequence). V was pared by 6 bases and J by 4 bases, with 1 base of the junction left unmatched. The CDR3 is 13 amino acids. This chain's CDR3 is CASRDRGTGELFF. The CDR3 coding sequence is TGTGCCAGTAGAGACAGGGGCACCGGGGAGCTGTTTTTT.